This T cell receptor beta chain was obtained from a study of blood T cell repertoires in COVID-19. Study-wide context: In each case, the material was cDNA or gDNA derived from T cells, B-cell-depleted T cells, or PBMCs.

Sequenced by immunoSEQ multiplex PCR; TCRdb stores in-frame clones only, minus some. The sample consists of some 80,000 clones, 70% to 90% of them appearing once. The CDR3 totals 16 residues. Germline V gene data show CDR1 as LNHNV and CDR2 as YYDKDF (reference sequence). V was pared by 1 base and J by 2 bases, with 5 bases of the junction left unmatched. Sequencing was carried out using peripheral blood. This receptor was identified in a human donor in a cohort sampled during active COVID-19. This chain joins TRBV15 and TRBJ2-7; 10 nucleotides match TRBD1. CDR3 sequence: CATSRARTGGTYEQYF. The DNA of the CDR3 is TGTGCCACCAGCAGAGCCCGGACAGGGGGGACCTACGAGCAGTACTTC.